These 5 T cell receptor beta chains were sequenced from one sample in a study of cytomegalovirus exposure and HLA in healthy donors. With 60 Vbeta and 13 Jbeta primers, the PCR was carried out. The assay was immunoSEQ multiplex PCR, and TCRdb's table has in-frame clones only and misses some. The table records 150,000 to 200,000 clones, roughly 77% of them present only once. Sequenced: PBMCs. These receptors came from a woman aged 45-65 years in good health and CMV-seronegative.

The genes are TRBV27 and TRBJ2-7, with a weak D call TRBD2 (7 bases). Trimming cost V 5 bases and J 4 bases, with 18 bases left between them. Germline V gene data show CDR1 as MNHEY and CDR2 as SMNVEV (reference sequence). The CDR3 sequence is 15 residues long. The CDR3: CASSGEGGRRYEQYF. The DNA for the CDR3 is TGTGCCAGCAGTGGGGAGGGGGGAAGAAGGTACGAGCAGTACTTC.

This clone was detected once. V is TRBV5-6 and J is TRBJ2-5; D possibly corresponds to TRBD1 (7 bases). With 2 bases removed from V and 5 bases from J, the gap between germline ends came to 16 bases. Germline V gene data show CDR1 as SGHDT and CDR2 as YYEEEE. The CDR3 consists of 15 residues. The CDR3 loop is CASSFRGVGRETQYF. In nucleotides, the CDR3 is TGTGCCAGCAGCTTCAGGGGGGTTGGACGGGAGACCCAGTACTTC.

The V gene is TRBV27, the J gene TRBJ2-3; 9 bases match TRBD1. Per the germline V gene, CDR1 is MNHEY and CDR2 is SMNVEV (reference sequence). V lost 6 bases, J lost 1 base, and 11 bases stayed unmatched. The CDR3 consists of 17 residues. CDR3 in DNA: TGTGCCAGCAGACCGTTTACAGGGGGCCATCGCACAGATACGCAGTATTTT. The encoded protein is CASRPFTGGHRTDTQYF.

CDR3 sequence reads: CASSFGRLGQGVQETQYF. CDR3 DNA: TGTGCCAGCAGTTTTGGCCGTTTGGGACAGGGGGTCCAAGAGACCCAGTACTTC. This chain links TRBV28 with TRBJ2-5; TRBD1 matches at 11 bases. Germline V gene data show CDR1 as MDHEN and CDR2 as SYDVKM. The CDR3 runs to 18 residues. The trim removed 3 bases at V and 1 base at J, leaving 10 bases unmatched.

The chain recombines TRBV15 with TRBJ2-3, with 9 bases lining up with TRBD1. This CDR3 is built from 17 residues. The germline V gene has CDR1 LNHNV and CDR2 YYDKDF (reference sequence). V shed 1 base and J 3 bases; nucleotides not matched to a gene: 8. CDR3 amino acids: CATSRGITGGWTDTQYF. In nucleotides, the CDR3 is TGTGCCACCAGCAGAGGGATCACAGGGGGCTGGACAGATACGCAGTATTTT. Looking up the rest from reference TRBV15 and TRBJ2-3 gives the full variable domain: DAMVIQNPRYQVTQFGKPVTLSCSQTLNHNVMYWYQQKSSQAPKLLFHYYDKDFNNEADTPDNFQSRRPNTSFCFLDIRSPGLGDTAMYLCATSRGITGGWTDTQYFGPGTRLTVL.